The rows below give T cell receptor beta chains drawn from one sample of a study of shared clonotypes between healthy human individuals. The method was immunoSEQ multiplex PCR; TCRdb's version includes in-frame clones alone and lacks a portion of them. The sample lists some 2,100,000 clones; approximately 94% were seen once. Sequenced material: naive CD8+ T cells from PBMCs. These TCRs come from a young man in good health. Some clones in this sample may be carry-over from other donors' samples. CDR3s include the opening cysteine and the closing phenylalanine or tryptophan. A D gene is named only where the DNA matches it firmly. Clone size, where shown, is once, few, many, or a class for clones that have expanded.

abundance | d_gene | j_gene | v_gene | CDR3nt | CDR3aa
. | TRBD1 | TRBJ1-1 | TRBV7-9 | TGTGCCAGCAGCGCAGACAGGGGGGTCACTGAAGCTTTCTTT | CASSADRGVTEAFF
. | TRBD2 | TRBJ2-1 | TRBV28 | TGTGCCAGCAGGCTCGGGACTAGCGGGAGGGAGAAGATATGGCAGTTCTTC | CASRLGTSGREKIWQFF
. | . | TRBJ2-1 | TRBV9 | TGTGCCAGCAGCATGGAGGGCCCCCGATACAATGAGCAGTTCTTC | CASSMEGPRYNEQFF
. | . | TRBJ2-7 | TRBV29-1 | TGCAGCGTGCAGGGCCTCGAGCAGTACTTC | CSVQGLEQYF
. | . | TRBJ2-7 | TRBV5-6 | TGTGCCAGCAGCTTGGTTTCACAGGGCAGCGAGCAGTACTTC | CASSLVSQGSEQYF
once | . | TRBJ1-2 | TRBV5-3 | TGTGCCAGAAGCTTCGACAGCTATGGCTACACCTTC | CARSFDSYGYTF
. | . | TRBJ2-7 | TRBV15 | TGTGCCACCAGCAGAGATCCTGGTGACGTCTACGAGCAGTACTTC | CATSRDPGDVYEQYF
. | . | TRBJ2-7 | TRBV5-1 | TGCGCCAGCAGCCCCTACGGGGCCACCTACGAGCAGTACTTC | CASSPYGATYEQYF
. | TRBD1 | TRBJ2-3 | TRBV7-9 | TGTGCCAGCAGCTTTGACAGGGGGACAGATACGCAGTATTTT | CASSFDRGTDTQYF
. | TRBD1 | TRBJ2-7 | TRBV7-9 | TGTGCCAGCAGCTTAGCGACAGGGGGCAAATACGAGCAGTACTTC | CASSLATGGKYEQYF
. | . | TRBJ2-7 | TRBV30 | TGTGCCTGGAGTAAGGAGGGAGAAGCCTACGAGCAGTACTTC | CAWSKEGEAYEQYF
. | . | TRBJ2-7 | TRBV28 | TGTGCCAGCAGTTTGGGCCCCAGCGAGCAGTACTTC | CASSLGPSEQYF
once | TRBD1 | TRBJ2-7 | TRBV6-5 | TGTGCCAGCAGTCCCCGCCAAGGGGGCGGGTACGAGCAGTACTTC | CASSPRQGGGYEQYF
. | . | TRBJ2-4 | TRBV4-1 | TGCGCCAGCAGCCAGTCGGGTGAGGGGCTCGGAAACATTCAGTACTTC | CASSQSGEGLGNIQYF
. | . | TRBJ1-5 | TRBV28 | TGTGCCATCACCCAAATCTATAGTCAGGGGCAGCCCCAGCATTTT | CAITQIYSQGQPQHF
. | . | TRBJ1-4 | TRBV28 | TGTGCCAGCAGCCTGATTGCAACTAATGAAAAACTGTTTTTT | CASSLIATNEKLFF
once | TRBD2 | TRBJ2-1 | TRBV6-4 | TGTGCCAGCAGTACCGGAGTAACTAGCGGGAGGGATGAGCAGTTCTTC | CASSTGVTSGRDEQFF
. | . | TRBJ2-5 | TRBV5-5 | TGTGCCAGCAGCTTTTCACCCGGATTCCAAGAGACCCAGTACTTC | CASSFSPGFQETQYF
. | . | TRBJ1-2 | TRBV6-5 | TGTGCCTCGACAGACACTGAGGGTGGCTACACCTTC | CASTDTEGGYTF
. | . | TRBJ2-1 | TRBV10-1 | TGCGCCAGCAGTGGGCGGAGGATAAGGGTCAAACCCTCCCATGAGCAGTTCTTC | CASSGRRIRVKPSHEQFF
once | . | TRBJ2-4 | TRBV6-5 | TGTGCCAGCAGCCTCTCACGGAGGGAAAACATTCAGTACTTC | CASSLSRRENIQYF
. | TRBD1 | TRBJ2-7 | TRBV28 | TGTGCCAGCAGTTTTATGTCGGGACAGGGACCCTACGAGCAGTACTTC | CASSFMSGQGPYEQYF
. | TRBD1 | TRBJ2-1 | TRBV12-5 | TGTGCTAGTGGTTTGGTGGCGGACAGGGTGTACAATGAGCAGTTCTTC | CASGLVADRVYNEQFF
. | TRBD1 | TRBJ1-1 | TRBV5-1 | TGCGCCAGCAGCGGCGGACAGGGGGTTTTGGGCACTGAAGCTTTCTTT | CASSGGQGVLGTEAFF
. | TRBD2 | TRBJ2-5 | TRBV6-1 | TGTGCCAGCAGCGAAGAATGGCGGGCTAGCGGGATTGCAGAGACCCAGTACTTC | CASSEEWRASGIAETQYF
. | TRBD2 | TRBJ2-7 | TRBV4-3 | TGCGCCAGCAGCCAAGCCCCTAGCGGCTCTTCCTACGAGCAGTACTTC | CASSQAPSGSSYEQYF
. | TRBD1 | TRBJ2-7 | TRBV4-1 | TGCGCCAGCAGCCAACCTGGGACAGGGGGGTTGCAGTACTTC | CASSQPGTGGLQYF
. | TRBD2 | TRBJ2-5 | TRBV4-3 | TGCGCCAGCAGCCAAACCTCTAGCGGGGGCCCAAGAGAGACCCAGTACTTC | CASSQTSSGGPRETQYF
. | TRBD2 | TRBJ2-7 | TRBV15 | TGTGCCACCAGCCGGGAGGCAGCACGCCTTGGGGAGCAGTACTTC | CATSREAARLGEQYF
. | TRBD1 | TRBJ2-1 | TRBV9 | TGTGCCAGCAGCGCCAGGGGGACAGGGGATGAGCAGTTCTTC | CASSARGTGDEQFF
. | . | TRBJ2-5 | TRBV28 | TGTGCCAGCAGTCACCATCCCGGGTCCGGGACCCAGTACTTC | CASSHHPGSGTQYF
. | . | TRBJ2-2 | TRBV7-9 | TGTGCCAGCAGCTTGACGCAGGGGCGAAACACCGGGGAGCTGTTTTTT | CASSLTQGRNTGELFF
. | TRBD1 | TRBJ1-2 | TRBV10-2 | TGCGCCAGCAAACAGGGGGGGCAATGGATCCGCCACTATGGCTACACCTTC | CASKQGGQWIRHYGYTF
. | . | TRBJ2-4 | TRBV30 | TGTGCCTGGACCCCGCCGGGAAAAAACATTCAGTACTTC | CAWTPPGKNIQYF
. | . | TRBJ2-3 | TRBV6-5 | TGTGCCAGCTCCCTGATGCCCATGAATACGCAGTATTTT | CASSLMPMNTQYF
. | TRBD2 | TRBJ2-5 | TRBV29-1 | TGCAGCGTGACAGGGATAGGGCTAGCGGGACTACAACAAGAGACCCAGTACTTC | CSVTGIGLAGLQQETQYF